The 30 T cell receptor beta chains below come from one sample, sequenced in a study of tissue T cells after allogeneic stem cell transplantation. Some clones are missing from TCRdb's copy, which holds only in-frame ones; the method was immunoSEQ multiplex PCR. The sample includes roughly 51,000 clones, about three quarters of them seen just once. Sample: sorted cells pooled from one or two spleens. Receptors originate from a pool of C57BL/6 mice in good health.

Comment on this clone: The genes are named according to mouse. The observed sequence ends 1 residue before the CDR3 terminus, with the missing tail filled in from the germline J gene. The chain links TRBV13-2 to TRBJ2-5, with 13 bases fitting TRBD2. V shed 2 bases, J shed 6 bases, and the junction held 0 bases outside the gene matches. Germline V gene sequence: CDR1 NNHNN, CDR2 SYGAGS (reference sequence). This CDR3 is built from 14 residues. CDR3 loop: CASGEGLGGDTQYF. CDR3 DNA (partial): TGTGCCAGCGGTGAGGGACTGGGGGGGGACACCCAGTAC.

Notes on this clone: Genes here carry mouse names. The read ends 1 residue early relative to the CDR3; the germline J gene fills the gap. The chain is built from TRBV3 and TRBJ1-1; no clear D gene. The germline V gene encodes CDR1 SNHLY and CDR2 FYNGKV (reference sequence). The CDR3 is 13 amino acids. V lost 1 base to trimming and J lost 0 bases, with 3 bases between them. Incomplete CDR3 DNA: TGTGCCAGCAGCTTAGTTCAGAACACAGAAGTCTTC. Its translation is CASSLVQNTEVF. The complete CDR3 sequence is CASSLVQNTEVFF.

About this clone: Mouse germline and gene names are used. The read is 1 residue too short to cover the CDR3 end, so that end is filled in from the germline J gene. V is TRBV16 and J is TRBJ2-7; D is unclear. There are 12 residues in the CDR3. V gave up 0 bases and J gave up 6 bases, with 6 bases separating them. The germline CDR1 and CDR2 sequences are SGHSA and FRNQAP. Partial CDR3 DNA: TGTGCAAGCAGCTTAGATGGAAGTGAACAGTAC. Residues: CASSLDGSEQY. The whole CDR3 protein reads CASSLDGSEQYF.

The sample holds a few counts of this clone. Germline and genes here are mouse. Read coverage stops 1 residue before the CDR3 terminus; the germline J gene supplies the remainder. The chain combines TRBV15 with TRBJ2-7, with a weak D call TRBD2 (6 bases). The V and J ends lost 3 bases and 7 bases respectively, with 10 bases between them. This CDR3 is built from 12 residues. Germline loops: CDR1 SGHND, CDR2 FRSKSL. The CDR3 bases that were read are TGTGCCAGCAGTTTCTCCCTGGGGGAACAGTAC. Encoded protein: CASSFSLGEQY. The whole CDR3 protein reads CASSFSLGEQYF.

Turning to this clone: Mouse gene names apply. The read is 1 residue too short to cover the CDR3 end, so that end is filled in from the germline J gene. In the same sample, other DNA sequences code for this CDR3. V and J are TRBV1 and TRBJ1-3, with a possible D match to TRBD1 (6 bases). Germline-derived CDR1 and CDR2 are NSQYPW and LRSPGD (reference sequence). The CDR3 is made up of 15 amino acids. V was pared by 4 bases and J by 0 bases, with 10 bases between. The DNA read from the CDR3 is TGCACCTGCAGTGTGCGGGACAATTCTGGAAATACGCTCTAT. Translated, it gives CTCSVRDNSGNTLY. The full-length CDR3 reads as CTCSVRDNSGNTLYF.

In the case of this clone: Gene names and germline match the mouse. Coverage ceases 1 residue before the CDR3 finishes, and the germline J gene fills in the end. The chain couples TRBV12-1 to TRBJ1-5, with D possibly matching TRBD1 (5 bases). Germline-derived CDR1 and CDR2 are SGHSN and HYEKVE. The CDR3 has 13 residues. The ends were cut back, 0 bases at V and 9 bases at J, with 11 bases in the middle. The sequenced part of the CDR3 DNA is TGTGCCAGCTCTCTCGGGGGGATCCGGGCTCCGCTT. Its translation: CASSLGGIRAPL. The full CDR3 protein reads CASSLGGIRAPLF.

For this clone: Gene names and germline match the mouse. The CDR3 extends 1 residue past the end of the read, so its final part is completed from the germline J gene. V and J are TRBV4 and TRBJ2-1; D remains unclear. Trimming left V 6 bases short and J 0 bases short, with 12 bases between. Germline V lookup: CDR1 LGHDT, CDR2 YNNKQL (reference sequence). The CDR3 covers 15 residues. The CDR3 DNA, read in part, is TGTGCCAGCAGACCTACTTGGGTTAACTATGCTGAGCAGTTC. This translates into CASRPTWVNYAEQF. In full, the CDR3 reads CASRPTWVNYAEQFF.

Concerning this clone: Gene labels here are mouse ones. The read comes to an end 1 residue before the CDR3 does, leaving the germline J gene to fill in the end. The chain couples TRBV13-3 to TRBJ2-7, with TRBD2 matching over 12 bases. Germline values: CDR1 NNHDY, CDR2 SYVADS. The CDR3 extends over 13 amino acids. V was pared by 5 bases and J by 7 bases, with 4 bases of the junction left unmatched. The sequenced CDR3 bases are TGTGCCAGCAGGGGGGACTGGGGGGAGGAACAGTAC. This encodes CASRGDWGEEQY. The full CDR3 is CASRGDWGEEQYF.

This clone occurred a few times. Gene names denote mouse genes. The DNA ends 1 residue before the CDR3 does, and the rest of the CDR3 is filled in from the germline J gene. Different DNA sequences within this sample yield the same CDR3. The chain employs TRBV19 and TRBJ2-7, with TRBD2 matching 11 bases. CDR1 is FNHDT and CDR2 is SITEND in the germline V gene (reference sequence). The V segment lost 0 bases and the J segment 4 bases; nucleotides outside the gene matches: 0. The CDR3 has 14 residues. The CDR3 sequence is CASSIGTGGYEQYF. The DNA read from the CDR3 is TGTGCCAGCAGTATAGGGACTGGGGGGTATGAACAGTAC.

About this clone itself: The gene symbols are mouse symbols. The missing CDR3 end, 1 residue past where the read stops, is filled in from the germline J gene. The chain uses TRBV13-1 and TRBJ2-1; 10 positions agree with TRBD1. Trimming at V came to 0 bases and at J to 7 bases, leaving 4 bases not matched to a gene. Germline V lookup: CDR1 NSHNY, CDR2 SYGAGN. CDR3 size: 15 residues. Here the CDR3 reads CASSDARDRGAEQFF. CDR3 DNA, as far as it was read: TGTGCCAGCAGTGATGCCAGGGACAGGGGAGCTGAGCAGTTC.

As to this clone: Gene names refer to mouse genes. The read finishes 1 residue shy of the CDR3 end, and the germline J gene is used to complete it. The V and J genes are TRBV17 and TRBJ2-5, with TRBD2 identical over 8 bases. The CDR3 totals 15 residues. CDR1 and CDR2 (germline): MNHDT, YYDKIL. Trimming removed 0 bases from V and 3 bases from J; junction bases left unmatched: 2. CDR3 sequence: CASSRDGGGQDTQYF. The covered CDR3 bases are TGTGCTAGCAGTAGAGATGGGGGGGGACAAGACACCCAGTAC.

This clone was found a few times. Gene names and germline match the mouse. The read terminates 1 residue before the CDR3 end, so the remaining end is supplied by the germline J gene. The V gene is TRBV13-2, the J gene TRBJ2-5; 8 bases fit TRBD2. The CDR3 sequence is 14 residues long. The V gene's germline CDR1 is NNHNN and CDR2 SYGAGS (reference sequence). V gave up 0 bases and J gave up 6 bases; unmatched junction bases: 3. CDR3 sequence reads: CASGDAWGDDTQYF. CDR3 bases read: TGTGCCAGCGGTGATGCCTGGGGGGACGACACCCAGTAC.

Notes on this clone: The genes are named according to mouse. The read halts 1 residue ahead of the CDR3 end, with the missing end drawn from the germline J gene. The same CDR3 arises from other DNA sequences in this sample as well. The J gene is TRBJ2-5, the V gene TRBV1; weak D call: TRBD2 (6 bases). Trimming took off 1 base at V and 3 bases at J, with 8 bases between the two ends. This CDR3 region has 14 residues. The V gene's germline CDR1 is NSQYPW and CDR2 LRSPGD (reference sequence). The CDR3 bases that were read are TGCACCTGCAGTGCAGCGGGGGGTCAAGACACCCAGTAC. This codes for CTCSAAGGQDTQY. The full CDR3 sequence reads CTCSAAGGQDTQYF.

As regards this clone: Mouse gene names and germline throughout. The read comes to an end 1 residue before the CDR3 does, leaving the germline J gene to fill in the end. The chain recombines TRBV16 with TRBJ1-2; a possible D gene is TRBD1 (5 bases). Germline CDR1 is SGHSA and CDR2 is FRNQAP. V was trimmed by 0 bases and J by 4 bases, leaving 15 bases between them. This CDR3 is built from 16 residues. CDR3 in amino acids: CASSLDGPGWTSDYTF. The sequenced CDR3 bases are TGTGCAAGCAGCTTAGATGGACCAGGGTGGACCTCCGACTACACC.

To note about this clone: Genes and germline come from the mouse. Coverage ceases 1 residue before the CDR3 finishes, and the germline J gene fills in the end. This sequence joins TRBV2 and TRBJ2-7; D not certain. Germline CDR1 LGHNA, CDR2 YSYQKL. V lost 0 bases and J 0 bases, leaving 6 bases between the germline ends. The CDR3 sequence is 14 residues long. The CDR3 sequence is CASSQDGISYEQYF. Incomplete CDR3 DNA: TGTGCCAGCAGCCAAGACGGGATCTCCTATGAACAGTAC.

A remark on this clone: The genes are named according to mouse. The DNA ends 1 residue before the CDR3 does, and the rest of the CDR3 is filled in from the germline J gene. The chain uses TRBV31 and TRBJ2-7, with TRBD2 matching over 10 bases. Unmatched junction bases numbered 5, after V lost 3 bases and J lost 0 bases. Germline V gene lookup returns CDR1 GKSSPN and CDR2 SITVG. This CDR3 has 15 residues. The DNA read from the CDR3 is TGTGCCTGGAGGCTTGGACTGGGGGCCTCCTATGAACAGTAC. Translated, it gives CAWRLGLGASYEQY. The whole CDR3 region reads CAWRLGLGASYEQYF. Combining the CDR3 with reference TRBV31 and TRBJ2-7 gives the whole variable domain AQTIHQWPVAEIKAVGSPLSLGCTIKGKSSPNLYWYWQATGGTLQQLFYSITVGQVESVVQLNLSASRPKDDQFILSTEKLLLSHSGFYLCAWRLGLGASYEQYFGPGTRLTVL.

This clone was observed a single time. Genes here carry mouse names. Read coverage stops 1 residue before the CDR3 terminus; the germline J gene supplies the remainder. This chain connects TRBV15 to TRBJ1-1; TRBD1 might be the D (6 bases). V dropped 6 bases and J dropped 3 bases, with 11 bases sitting between them. CDR1 is SGHND, CDR2 FRSKSL, per germline. The CDR3 consists of 13 residues. The CDR3 protein is CASRGQLDTEVFF. Partial CDR3 DNA: TGTGCCAGCAGAGGACAGCTCGACACAGAAGTCTTC.

This clone appeared a few times. The listed genes are named as in mouse. The read terminates 1 residue before the CDR3 end, so the remaining end is supplied by the germline J gene. The rearrangement uses TRBV29 and TRBJ1-5, with D maybe TRBD1 (5 bases). Germline V gene data show CDR1 as MSHET and CDR2 as SYDVDS. The CDR3 has 13 amino acids. The V and J ends lost 6 bases and 0 bases respectively, with 6 bases between them. The covered CDR3 bases are TGTGCTAGCAGACAGGATAACAACCAGGCTCCGCTT. Translated: CASRQDNNQAPL. The entire CDR3 reads CASRQDNNQAPLF. The full variable domain, rest sourced from reference TRBV29 and TRBJ1-5, is DMKVTQMPRYLIKRMGENVLLECGQDMSHETMYWYRQDPGLGLQLIYISYDVDSNSEGDIPKGYRVSRKKREHFSLILDSAKTNQTSVYFCASRQDNNQAPLFGEGTRLSVL.

In this sample, this clone turned up a few times. The listed genes are named as in mouse. The read halts 1 residue ahead of the CDR3 end, with the missing end drawn from the germline J gene. V and J are TRBV29 and TRBJ2-7; 9 bases map to TRBD2. Germline CDR1 is MSHET and CDR2 is SYDVDS. Trimming cost V 6 bases and J 3 bases; bases outside gene matches: 3. There are 13 residues in the CDR3. The CDR3: CASRLGGVYEQYF. The sequenced part of the CDR3 DNA is TGTGCTAGCAGACTGGGGGGCGTCTATGAACAGTAC.

Details on this clone: Each gene name is a mouse one. The CDR3 end lies 1 residue beyond the end of the read and is filled in from the germline J gene. This chain connects TRBV13-2 to TRBJ2-7; D call uncertain. Trimming took 3 bases from V and 3 from J, leaving 10 bases between them. The length of the CDR3 is 13 residues. Per the germline V gene, CDR1 is NNHNN and CDR2 is SYGAGS (reference sequence). The CDR3 bases that were read are TGTGCCAGCGGTGTCCGGCGGGACTATGAACAGTAC. This sequence encodes CASGVRRDYEQY. The full CDR3 protein is CASGVRRDYEQYF.

To note about this clone: Gene names follow the mouse nomenclature. The CDR3 end falls 1 residue outside the read, so it is completed with the germline J gene. The chain has TRBV12-1 and TRBJ2-7, with TRBD2 identical over 14 bases. Per germline, CDR1 SGHSN and CDR2 HYEKVE. The CDR3 contains 16 residues. After removal of 2 bases from V and 3 bases from J, the junction contained 5 bases not matched to a gene. CDR3 sequence: CASSPGLGGRVYEQYF. The sequenced part of the CDR3 DNA is TGTGCCAGCTCTCCGGGACTGGGGGGGCGCGTCTATGAACAGTAC.

As to this clone: Gene and germline names: mouse. Coverage ceases 1 residue before the CDR3 finishes, and the germline J gene fills in the end. This sequence joins TRBV13-3 and TRBJ1-3; D is perhaps TRBD1 (5 bases). CDR1 and CDR2 from the germline V gene are NNHDY and SYVADS. The CDR3 contains 15 residues. The ends were cut back, 5 bases at V and 1 base at J, with 13 bases in the middle. The CDR3 here is CASSSGTKSGNTLYF. The sequenced part of the CDR3 DNA is TGTGCCAGCAGCTCCGGGACGAAATCTGGAAATACGCTCTAT.

Worth noting for this clone: Here the gene names and germline are mouse. The read ends 1 residue early relative to the CDR3; the germline J gene fills the gap. The rearrangement uses TRBV12-2 and TRBJ2-5, with 8 positions matching TRBD2. The germline V gene encodes CDR1 SGHLS and CDR2 HYDKME. This CDR3 has 15 residues. Trimming took 2 bases from V and 8 from J; bases not matched to a gene: 11. The CDR3 DNA, read in part, is TGTGCCAGCTCTCCTGACGGGGGGGCGGAGGGCACCCAGTAC. Protein product: CASSPDGGAEGTQY. The CDR3 in full is CASSPDGGAEGTQYF.

Concerning this clone: Gene and germline names: mouse. The read comes to an end 1 residue before the CDR3 does, leaving the germline J gene to fill in the end. V usage is TRBV19 and J usage is TRBJ2-1; 8 bases line up with TRBD2. After removal of 0 bases from V and 6 bases from J, the junction contained 5 bases not matched to a gene. Germline CDR1 FNHDT, CDR2 SITEND (reference sequence). CDR3 length: 15 residues. Here the CDR3 reads CASSIAAGGRAEQFF. CDR3 DNA (partial): TGTGCCAGCAGTATAGCAGCTGGGGGGCGTGCTGAGCAGTTC.

A remark on this clone: The gene names here belong to mouse. The read is 1 residue too short to cover the CDR3 end, so that end is filled in from the germline J gene. V is TRBV19 and J is TRBJ1-6; no firm D call. TRBJ1-6 is known as an ORF, though its function is uncertain. In germline, CDR1 is FNHDT, CDR2 SITEND (reference sequence). The CDR3 totals 15 residues. Trimming shortened V by 0 bases and J by 0 bases, and 4 bases separated the two germline ends. The sequenced part of the CDR3 DNA is TGTGCCAGCAGTATAGACAGTTCCTATAATTCGCCCCTCTAC. The encoded protein is CASSIDSSYNSPLY. In full, the CDR3 is CASSIDSSYNSPLYF.

This clone came up a few times. Gene names and germline refer to mouse. The read ends 1 residue shy of where the CDR3 ends; the end is completed using the germline J gene. The chain links TRBV15 to TRBJ2-7, with D perhaps matching TRBD1 (6 bases). V shed 6 bases and J shed 3 bases, with 12 bases lying between them. Germline assignment: CDR1 SGHND and CDR2 FRSKSL. The CDR3 runs 13 residues. Partial CDR3 DNA: TGTGCCAGCAGGTCGGGACAAGACTATGAACAGTAC. It yields the protein CASRSGQDYEQY. In full, the CDR3 is CASRSGQDYEQYF.

Regarding this clone: The listed genes are named as in mouse. The sequence runs out 1 residue before the end of the CDR3; the remainder is reconstructed from the germline J gene. The rearrangement uses TRBV15 and TRBJ2-5; D is possibly TRBD1 (6 bases). Trimming pared 5 bases from V and 2 bases from J, leaving 8 bases between. This CDR3 contains 13 residues. Germline lookup yields CDR1 SGHND and CDR2 FRSKSL. The sequenced CDR3 bases are TGTGCCAGCAGTCCGGACAGCCAAGACACCCAGTAC. Protein sequence: CASSPDSQDTQY. The CDR3 reads in full as CASSPDSQDTQYF. The full variable domain, completed using reference TRBV15 and TRBJ2-5, is DAGVTQTPRHEVAEKGQTIILKCEPVSGHNDLFWYRQTKIQGLELLSYFRSKSLMEDGGAFKDRFKAEMLNSSFSTLKIQPTEPKDSAVYLCASSPDSQDTQYFGPGTRLLVL.

As concerns this clone: Mouse germline and gene names are used. The read gets to within 1 residue of the CDR3 end, and the germline J gene fills in the rest. The chain carries TRBV31 and TRBJ2-4; no firm D call. This CDR3 has 14 amino acids. Germline values: CDR1 GKSSPN, CDR2 SITVG. Deletions cut 0 bases from V and 0 bases from J, with 7 bases between. The sequenced CDR3 bases are TGTGCCTGGAGTCTATCTGTTAGTCAAAACACCTTGTAC. Translating gives CAWSLSVSQNTLY. The entire CDR3 sequence reads CAWSLSVSQNTLYF. The variable domain in full, completed from reference TRBV31 and TRBJ2-4, reads AQTIHQWPVAEIKAVGSPLSLGCTIKGKSSPNLYWYWQATGGTLQQLFYSITVGQVESVVQLNLSASRPKDDQFILSTEKLLLSHSGFYLCAWSLSVSQNTLYFGAGTRLSVL.

Remarks on this clone: Gene names and germline refer to mouse. The CDR3 end is not reached by the read, which stops 1 residue before it; the germline J gene fills it in. J is TRBJ2-5 and V is TRBV3; 7 nucleotides align to TRBD1. The length of the CDR3 is 14 residues. J was trimmed by 4 bases and V by 1 base; bases with no gene match: 2. Looked up from germline, CDR1 is SNHLY and CDR2 is FYNGKV (reference sequence). The CDR3 region is CASSLEGTEDTQYF. The DNA read from the CDR3 is TGTGCCAGCAGCTTAGAGGGGACAGAAGACACCCAGTAC. Using reference TRBV3 and TRBJ2-5 for the parts outside the CDR3, the full variable domain is GPKVLQIPSHQIIDMGQMVTLNCDPVSNHLYFYWYKQILGQQMEFLVNFYNGKVMEKSKLFKDQFSVERPDGSYFTLKIQPTALEDSAVYFCASSLEGTEDTQYFGPGTRLLVL.

Worth noting for this clone: Mouse gene names apply. The read halts 1 residue ahead of the CDR3 end, with the missing end drawn from the germline J gene. The V call is TRBV13-3, the J call TRBJ2-1; D might be TRBD1 (6 bases). From germline, CDR1 is NNHDY and CDR2 SYVADS. CDR3 length: 14 residues. Trimming stripped 2 bases from V and 2 bases from J, with 8 bases between. The CDR3 DNA, read in part, is TGTGCCAGCAGTGACAGGGGAGACTATGCTGAGCAGTTC. This codes for CASSDRGDYAEQF. The full CDR3 is CASSDRGDYAEQFF.